This TCR beta chain is drawn from a study of metastatic and nonmetastatic thyroid tumors. Study in general: Peripheral blood and tumor or nodule samples from malignant and benign thyroid patients were compared.

This clone was seen at least ten times. No antigen is known for it. As originally analysed: Variation in CDR3 across clinicopathological groups served as the basis for constructing a distant-metastasis classifier in papillary thyroid cancer. TCRdb ran MiXCR on the PCR reads. TCRdb's processing, not the authors' own work, is the source of the V and J calls. The table lists tens of thousands of clones, 14% of them singletons. CDR3 length: 13 residues. The germline V gene encodes CDR1 SGHTA and CDR2 FQGTGA. The V end was cut by 4 bases, the J end by 3 bases, with 9 bases between. Treatment of any kind had been given to no patient before thyroid surgery. General study findings and limits: A significant increase in TCR beta diversity was reportedly seen in malignant thyroid tumors relative to benign nodules, in blood and tumor.

The sample comprised blood. This sequence originates from a male donor with papillary thyroid cancer or a benign thyroid nodule (not recorded which). Some clones in this sample may be carry-over from other donors' samples. The chain uses TRBV7-3 and TRBJ1-1; D may be TRBD1 (5 bases). CDR3 amino acids: CASSSRQYTEAFF. The CDR3 bases are TGTGCCAGCAGCTCCAGACAGTACACTGAAGCTTTCTTT.